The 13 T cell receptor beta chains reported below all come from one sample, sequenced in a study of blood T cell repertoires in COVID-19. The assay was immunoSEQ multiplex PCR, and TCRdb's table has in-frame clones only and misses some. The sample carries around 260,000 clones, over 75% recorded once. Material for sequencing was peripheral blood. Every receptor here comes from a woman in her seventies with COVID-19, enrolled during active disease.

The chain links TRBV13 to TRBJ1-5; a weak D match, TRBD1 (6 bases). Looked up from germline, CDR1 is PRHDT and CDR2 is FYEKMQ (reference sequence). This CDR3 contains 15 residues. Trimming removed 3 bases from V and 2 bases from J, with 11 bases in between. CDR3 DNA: TGTGCCAGCAGCTTGGAACAGGGTGGCAATCAGCCCCAGCATTTT. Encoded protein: CASSLEQGGNQPQHF.

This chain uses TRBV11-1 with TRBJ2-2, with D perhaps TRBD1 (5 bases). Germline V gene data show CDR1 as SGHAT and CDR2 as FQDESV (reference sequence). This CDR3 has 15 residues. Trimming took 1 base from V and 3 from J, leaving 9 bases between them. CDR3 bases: TGTGCCAGCAGCTTAGGTGCCAGGGACACCGGGGAGCTGTTTTTT. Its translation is CASSLGARDTGELFF. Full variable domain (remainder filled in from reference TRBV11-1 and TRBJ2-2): EAEVAQSPRYKITEKSQAVAFWCDPISGHATLYWYRQILGQGPELLVQFQDESVVDDSQLPKDRFSAERLKGVDSTLKIQPAELGDSAMYLCASSLGARDTGELFFGEGSRLTVL.

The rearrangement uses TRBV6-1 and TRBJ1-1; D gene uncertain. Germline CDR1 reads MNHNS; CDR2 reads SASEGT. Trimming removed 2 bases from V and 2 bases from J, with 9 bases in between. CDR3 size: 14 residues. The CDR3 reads CASSEKTVNTEAFF. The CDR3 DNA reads TGTGCCAGCAGTGAAAAAACTGTAAACACTGAAGCTTTCTTT.

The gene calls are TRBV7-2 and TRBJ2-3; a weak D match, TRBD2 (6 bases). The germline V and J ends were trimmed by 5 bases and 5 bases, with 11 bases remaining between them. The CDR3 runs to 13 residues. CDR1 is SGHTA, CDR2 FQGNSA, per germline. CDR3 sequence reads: CASSPRRVDTQYF. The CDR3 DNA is TGTGCCAGCAGCCCGCGGAGGGTAGATACGCAGTATTTT.

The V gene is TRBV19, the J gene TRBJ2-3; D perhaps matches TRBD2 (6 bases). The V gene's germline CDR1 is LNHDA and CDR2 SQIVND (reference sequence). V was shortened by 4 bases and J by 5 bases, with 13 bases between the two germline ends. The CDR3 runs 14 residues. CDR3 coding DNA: TGTGCCAGTAGTAGGGGGGAGTTTCAAGATACGCAGTATTTT. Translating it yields CASSRGEFQDTQYF.

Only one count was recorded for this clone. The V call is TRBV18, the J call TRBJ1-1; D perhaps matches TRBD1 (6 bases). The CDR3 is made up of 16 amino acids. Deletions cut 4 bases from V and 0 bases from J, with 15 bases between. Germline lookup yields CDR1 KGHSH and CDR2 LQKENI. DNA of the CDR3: TGTGCCAGCTCACGAACCCCCACAGGGTTGAACACTGAAGCTTTCTTT. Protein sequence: CASSRTPTGLNTEAFF.

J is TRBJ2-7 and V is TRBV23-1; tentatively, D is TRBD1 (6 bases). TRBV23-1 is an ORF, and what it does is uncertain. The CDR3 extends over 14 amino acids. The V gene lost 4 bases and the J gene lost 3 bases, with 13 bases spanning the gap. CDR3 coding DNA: TGCGCCAGCAGTCGCCTCGGACAGTACTACGAGCAGTACTTC. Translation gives CASSRLGQYYEQYF.

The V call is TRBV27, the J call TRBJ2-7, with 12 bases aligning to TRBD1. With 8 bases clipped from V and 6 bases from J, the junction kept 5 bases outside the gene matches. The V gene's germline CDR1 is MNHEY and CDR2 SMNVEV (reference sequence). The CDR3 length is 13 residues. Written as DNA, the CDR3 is TGTGCCAGCGGACCGGGACAGGGGGCCGAGCAGTACTTC. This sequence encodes CASGPGQGAEQYF.

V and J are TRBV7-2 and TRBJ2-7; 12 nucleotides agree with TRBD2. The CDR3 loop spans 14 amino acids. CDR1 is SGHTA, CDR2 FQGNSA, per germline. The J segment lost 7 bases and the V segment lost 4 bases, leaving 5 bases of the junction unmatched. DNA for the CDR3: TGTGCCAGCAGCTCTCTAGCGGGAGGGAGTGAGCAGTACTTC. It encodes CASSSLAGGSEQYF.

The CDR3 loop is CASSDVRRVVSTEAFF. The CDR3 DNA sequence: TGTGCCAGCAGTGATGTTAGGCGGGTCGTGAGCACTGAAGCTTTCTTT. The chain recombines TRBV6-1 with TRBJ1-1, with D hard to call. This CDR3 has 16 residues. With 3 bases removed from V and 4 bases from J, the gap between germline ends came to 18 bases. The germline V gene has CDR1 MNHNS and CDR2 SASEGT.

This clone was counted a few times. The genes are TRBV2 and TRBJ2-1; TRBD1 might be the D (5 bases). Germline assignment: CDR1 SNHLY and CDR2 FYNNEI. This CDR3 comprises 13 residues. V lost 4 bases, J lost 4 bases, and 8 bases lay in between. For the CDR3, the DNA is TGTGCCAGCAGTGGGGGCAGGTACAATGAGCAGTTCTTC. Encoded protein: CASSGGRYNEQFF.

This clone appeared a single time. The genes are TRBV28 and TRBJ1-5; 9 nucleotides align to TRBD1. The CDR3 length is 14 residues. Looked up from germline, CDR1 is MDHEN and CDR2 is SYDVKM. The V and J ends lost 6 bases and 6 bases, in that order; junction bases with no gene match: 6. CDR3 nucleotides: TGTGCCAGCAGCTCTGGACAGGGGCGTCAGCCCCAGCATTTT. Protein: CASSSGQGRQPQHF.

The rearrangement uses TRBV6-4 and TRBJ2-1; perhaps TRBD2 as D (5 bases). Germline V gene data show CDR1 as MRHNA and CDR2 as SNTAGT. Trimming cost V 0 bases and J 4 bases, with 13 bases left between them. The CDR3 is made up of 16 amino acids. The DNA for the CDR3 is TGTGCCAGCAGTGACTCGATCAATGACTATTACAATGAGCAGTTCTTC. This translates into CASSDSINDYYNEQFF.